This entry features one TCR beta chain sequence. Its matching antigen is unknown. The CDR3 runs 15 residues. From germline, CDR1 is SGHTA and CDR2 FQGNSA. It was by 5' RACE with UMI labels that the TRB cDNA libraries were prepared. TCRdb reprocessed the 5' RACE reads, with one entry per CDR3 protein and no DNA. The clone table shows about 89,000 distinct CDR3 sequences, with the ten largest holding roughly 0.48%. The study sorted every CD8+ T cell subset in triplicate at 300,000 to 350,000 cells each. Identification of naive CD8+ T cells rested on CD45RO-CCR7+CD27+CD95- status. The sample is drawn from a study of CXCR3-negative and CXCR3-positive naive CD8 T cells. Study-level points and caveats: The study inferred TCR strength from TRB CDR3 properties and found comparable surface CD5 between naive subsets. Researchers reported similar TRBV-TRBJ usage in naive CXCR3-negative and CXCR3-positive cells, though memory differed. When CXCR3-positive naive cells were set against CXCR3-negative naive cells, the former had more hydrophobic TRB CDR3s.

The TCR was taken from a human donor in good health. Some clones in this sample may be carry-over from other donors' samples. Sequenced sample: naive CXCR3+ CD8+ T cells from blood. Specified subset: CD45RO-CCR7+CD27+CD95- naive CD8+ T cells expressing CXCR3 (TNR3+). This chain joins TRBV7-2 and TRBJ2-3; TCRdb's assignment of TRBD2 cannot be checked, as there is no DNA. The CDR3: CASSFLAGGTDTQYF.